The T cell receptor (beta chain) under discussion was sequenced for a study of cytomegalovirus exposure and HLA in healthy donors. Comments on this clone: Its antigen is unknown.

Study findings and constraints: The Asian-associated ancestry cluster reportedly had fewer N-insertions than the approximately 610-donor mean in a later analysis.

Primers for the PCR totalled 60 Vbeta and 13 Jbeta. TCRdb's table, derived via immunoSEQ multiplex PCR, lists solely in-frame clones and lacks some. This sample yields around 100,000 clones, of which 7.6% are seen a single time; about 2.1% belongs to the top ten. Specimen: PBMCs. The sequence came from a man over 45 in good health and CMV-seronegative.

The CDR3 bases are TGTGCCAGCAGACCGGACAGGGGCAATCAGCCCCAGCATTTT. It translates to CASRPDRGNQPQHF. The rearrangement uses TRBV28 and TRBJ1-5; 8 bases fit TRBD1. CDR1 is MDHEN and CDR2 is SYDVKM in the germline V gene. This CDR3 has 14 amino acids. V was pared by 6 bases and J by 2 bases, with 3 bases of the junction left unmatched. The variable domain in full, with the rest retrieved from reference TRBV28 and TRBJ1-5, is DVKVTQSSRYLVKRTGEKVFLECVQDMDHENMFWYRQDPGLGLRLIYFSYDVKMKEKGDIPEGYSVSREKKERFSLILESASTNQTSMYLCASRPDRGNQPQHFGDGTRLSIL.